This is a list of T cell receptor beta chains from one sample in a study of T-cell reconstitution after alpha-beta-depleted transplantation in children. TCRdb independently ran MiXCR on the PCR reads; one entry per CDR3 protein. Of around 800,000 distinct CDR3 sequences in the sample, roughly 15% were seen once. The starting material was PBMCs, mostly from graft donor cells, obtained 360 days after TCRalphabeta/CD19-depleted stem cell transplant. These receptor sequences come from a male patient between 5 and 17 years old who had a stem cell transplant for acute lymphoblastic leukemia, so the T cells may come from the graft donor. The CDR3 runs from the conserved cysteine through the conserved F or W. D genes are given only for firm matches. A clone size is listed for some rows: how often the clone was seen (once, few, many), or a class if it is expanded.

.,TRBJ2-5,.,TRBV20-1,TGCAGTGCTAGAGGGTCTTACCCCCAAGAGACCCAGTACTTC,CSARGSYPQETQYF
TRBD1,TRBJ1-5,.,TRBV12-3/TRBV12-4,TGTGCCAGCAGGAGCGCCGGGACAGGGGGTCAGCCCCAGCATTTT,CASRSAGTGGQPQHF
TRBD1,TRBJ2-7,few,TRBV6-5,TGTGCCAGCAGTTACTCTTTTATTGGACAGGGGGGCTACGAGCAGTACTTC,CASSYSFIGQGGYEQYF
TRBD1,TRBJ1-2,.,TRBV3-1,TGTGCCAGCAGCCGGGGGACAGTCTACTATGGCTACACCTTC,CASSRGTVYYGYTF
TRBD1,TRBJ2-7,many,TRBV5-1,TGCGCCAGCAGCGGAGGACAGGGGTCCTACGAGCAGTACTTC,CASSGGQGSYEQYF
TRBD2,TRBJ2-5,.,TRBV20-1,TGCAGTGCTACTTCACTAGCGGGAGGACAAGAGACCCAGTACTTC,CSATSLAGGQETQYF
TRBD2,TRBJ2-1,few,TRBV11-1,TGTGCCAGCAGAACGGGACTAGCGGGAGATCAAGAGCAGTTCTTC,CASRTGLAGDQEQFF
.,TRBJ2-3,many,TRBV29-1,TGCAGCGCCCGAGTGGATACGCAGTATTTT,CSARVDTQYF
.,TRBJ1-1,.,TRBV29-1,TGCAGCGTTGAACACGGAATGAACACTGAAGCTTTCTTT,CSVEHGMNTEAFF
.,TRBJ1-2,many,TRBV5-1,TGCGCCAGCCGGGACCTCGGGAGCTATGGCTACACCTTC,CASRDLGSYGYTF
.,TRBJ2-7,.,TRBV15,TGTGCCACCAGCAGAGCCGGGACACCGAATTACGAGCAGTACTTC,CATSRAGTPNYEQYF
TRBD2,TRBJ2-3,.,TRBV7-6,TGTGCCAGCAGCCCTGGGGGACTAGCGGCAGATACGCAGTATTTT,CASSPGGLAADTQYF
.,TRBJ1-4,.,TRBV19,TGTGCCAGTAGTATTTGGGAAGAAAAACTGTTTTTT,CASSIWEEKLFF
TRBD1,TRBJ2-5,.,TRBV3-1,TGTGCCAGCAGCCAAGGCCCGGACAGGATAAACTTC,CASSQGPDRINF
.,TRBJ2-7,few,TRBV4-1,TGCGCCAGCAGCCAAGATGTAAGGGGCGAGCAGTACTTC,CASSQDVRGEQYF
.,TRBJ2-7,.,TRBV6-6,TGTGCCAGCAGTTACGTCGGACAGTTCGAGCAGTACTTC,CASSYVGQFEQYF
TRBD2,TRBJ2-1,few,TRBV4-1,TGCGCCAGCAGCCAAGAGGGACTAGCGGATGAGCAGTTCTTC,CASSQEGLADEQFF
.,TRBJ2-7,few,TRBV19,TGTGCCAGTAGTATTAACAGTCCCTACGAGCAGTACTTC,CASSINSPYEQYF
TRBD1,TRBJ2-5,.,TRBV7-2,TGTGCCAGCAGCTTAAGCATTTCAGGGGGCGAGACCCAGTACTTC,CASSLSISGGETQYF
.,TRBJ2-3,few,TRBV12-3/TRBV12-4,TGTGCCAGCAGTTTGGGCGGGACCAGGTCGGATACGCAGTATTTT,CASSLGGTRSDTQYF
.,TRBJ2-5,few,TRBV5-1,TGCGCCAGCAGCTTTAGCGGAGCCAACCAAGAGACCCAGTACTTC,CASSFSGANQETQYF
.,TRBJ2-5,.,TRBV4-1,TGCGCCAGCAGCCATTCGTCCGGGACGGCGATTGTGGAGACCCAGTACTTC,CASSHSSGTAIVETQYF
.,TRBJ2-2,.,TRBV9,TGTGCCAGCAGCGTAGCTGTGGCGGGAAGTAGCACCGGGGAGCTGTTTTTT,CASSVAVAGSSTGELFF
.,TRBJ2-1,.,TRBV11-2,TGTGCCAGCAGCCCCCCCAGCCGGGTTAATGAGCAGTTCTTC,CASSPPSRVNEQFF
.,TRBJ2-3,.,TRBV5-1,TGCGCCAGCAGCCTGCAAGATGGGGATACGCAGTATTTT,CASSLQDGDTQYF
.,TRBJ2-3,.,TRBV21-1,TGTGCCAGCAGCAAAGGGACTAGCGGGAGGGCCGGGACAGATACGCAGTATTTT,CASSKGTSGRAGTDTQYF
TRBD2,TRBJ2-1,few,TRBV6-2/TRBV6-3,TGTGCCAGCAGTCCTCTCGGTGGGAGGGCGAATGAGCAGTTCTTC,CASSPLGGRANEQFF
TRBD1,TRBJ2-7,many,TRBV12-3/TRBV12-4,TGTGCCAGCAGCACTGGACAGGGCAGAAACGAGCAGTACTTC,CASSTGQGRNEQYF
.,TRBJ2-2,.,TRBV24-1,TGTGCCACCAGTGCTCAGCCGAACACCGGGGAGCTGTTTTTT,CATSAQPNTGELFF
.,TRBJ1-5,.,TRBV20-1,TGCAGTGCTAGCCAGTTGAAGTTCAGCAATCAGCCCCAGCATTTT,CSASQLKFSNQPQHF
TRBD1,TRBJ1-2,.,TRBV20-1,TGCAGTGCTAGTGAGGGGGCAACCTATGGCTACACCTTC,CSASEGATYGYTF
TRBD1,TRBJ1-2,.,TRBV7-6,TGTGCCAGCAGCGATCGGACAGGGGATAACTATGGCTACACCTTC,CASSDRTGDNYGYTF
.,TRBJ2-7,few,TRBV4-1,TGCGCCAGCAGCCAAAAGGGAGTCTCCTACGAGCAGTACTTC,CASSQKGVSYEQYF
TRBD1,TRBJ1-2,.,TRBV4-1,TGCGCCAGCAGCCAAGACCGGACAGGGACTGACTATGGCTACACCTTC,CASSQDRTGTDYGYTF
TRBD2,TRBJ2-7,.,TRBV27,TGTGCCAGCAGCTGGAGCGGGAGGGCCGACTACGAGCAGTACTTC,CASSWSGRADYEQYF
TRBD1,TRBJ1-2,.,TRBV6-6,TGTGCCAGCAGTTACGGGACAGGGCTCTATGGCTACACCTTC,CASSYGTGLYGYTF
.,TRBJ2-2,many,TRBV7-3,TGTGCCAGCAGCTTGGTAGGGACAACGAACACCGGGGAGCTGTTTTTT,CASSLVGTTNTGELFF
.,TRBJ2-1,few,TRBV11-1,TGTGCCAGCAGCTTAGGGGGCAAGGGACCTTACAATGAGCAGTTCTTC,CASSLGGKGPYNEQFF
.,TRBJ2-1,few,TRBV5-1,TGCGCCAGCACTGGCAGGGGCGATTACAATGAGCAGTTCTTC,CASTGRGDYNEQFF
.,TRBJ1-4,.,TRBV20-1,TGCAGTGCTAGAGATCGGCCGTTTAGTCGTGAAAAACTGTTTTTT,CSARDRPFSREKLFF
TRBD2,TRBJ2-1,many,TRBV5-1,TGCGCCAGCAGCTTGGTTGCTAGCGGGGGTAATGAGCAGTTCTTC,CASSLVASGGNEQFF
.,TRBJ2-7,many,TRBV6-1,TGTGCCAGCAGTCAGGTACCGGCATACGAGCAGTACTTC,CASSQVPAYEQYF